Listed below are T cell receptor beta chains from one sample, sequenced in a study of T cells in Graves' hyperthyroidism and ophthalmopathy. TCRdb recomputed calls from the multiplex PCR reads with MiXCR, one row per CDR3 protein. The sample includes roughly 500,000 distinct CDR3 sequences, roughly 50% of them seen just once. The specimen sequenced was peripheral blood or thyroid tissue (not recorded which). Receptors were obtained from an adult woman with Graves' disease, either hyperthyroidism or ophthalmopathy (not recorded which). Each CDR3 is given with its conserved first and last residue. D genes are given only for firm matches. Size is omitted from some rows. Given values are once, few, many or a class for expanded clones.

j_gene,abundance,v_gene,d_gene,CDR3aa,CDR3nt
TRBJ1-5,many,TRBV12-3/TRBV12-4,TRBD1,CASSHGTAFQPQHF,TGTGCCAGCAGTCACGGGACAGCCTTTCAGCCCCAGCATTTT
TRBJ2-7,many,TRBV24-1,NA,CATSEGYEQYF,TGTGCCACCAGTGAGGGTTACGAGCAGTACTTC
TRBJ2-7,many,TRBV25-1,TRBD1,CASSAPQGALHEQYF,TGTGCCAGCAGTGCACCACAGGGGGCCCTCCACGAGCAGTACTTC
TRBJ2-7,NA,TRBV20-1,NA,CSAPRGGGYEQYF,TGCAGTGCTCCGAGGGGGGGAGGATACGAGCAGTACTTC
TRBJ2-7,NA,TRBV7-9,NA,CASSNNQGEQYF,TGTGCCAGCAGCAACAACCAGGGGGAGCAGTACTTC
TRBJ1-2,NA,TRBV6-1,TRBD1,CASSEGTGGSAVGYTF,TGTGCCAGCAGTGAAGGGACAGGGGGCAGTGCGGTTGGCTACACCTTC
TRBJ1-4,many,TRBV7-9,TRBD1,CASSLSGTDEKLFF,TGTGCCAGCAGCTTATCCGGGACAGATGAAAAACTGTTTTTT
TRBJ2-7,many,TRBV7-2,NA,CASSRVLQSSYEQYF,TGTGCCAGCAGCCGCGTCCTCCAGAGCTCCTACGAGCAGTACTTC
TRBJ1-5,NA,TRBV2,TRBD1,CASSGETGAGQPQHF,TGTGCCAGCAGTGGGGAGACAGGGGCCGGCCAGCCCCAGCATTTT
TRBJ2-3,NA,TRBV7-3,NA,CASSYSSGTDTQYF,TGTGCCAGCAGCTACTCTAGCGGCACAGATACGCAGTATTTT
TRBJ2-5,NA,TRBV20-1,NA,CSARGHEETQYF,TGCAGTGCTAGAGGGCACGAAGAGACCCAGTACTTC
TRBJ1-4,many,TRBV10-3,TRBD1,CATATGTGDEKLFF,TGTGCCACCGCAACCGGGACAGGGGATGAAAAACTGTTTTTT
TRBJ1-2,many,TRBV5-1,NA,CASRPPQGEYGYTF,TGCGCCAGCAGGCCTCCTCAGGGAGAGTATGGCTACACCTTC
TRBJ1-5,NA,TRBV19,NA,CASSWDTGNQPQHF,TGTGCCAGTTCATGGGACACAGGCAATCAGCCCCAGCATTTT
TRBJ2-5,many,TRBV7-6,TRBD2,CASSLGREVWETQYF,TGTGCCAGCAGCTTAGGCCGGGAGGTGTGGGAGACCCAGTACTTC
TRBJ2-2,many,TRBV6-5,NA,CASSYSAGELFF,TGTGCCAGCAGTTACTCGGCCGGGGAGCTGTTTTTT
TRBJ2-7,once,TRBV29-1,NA,CSAGLPNYEQYF,TGCAGCGCCGGATTGCCTAACTACGAGCAGTACTTC
TRBJ2-5,NA,TRBV20-1,TRBD1,CSAPLDRGQETQYF,TGCAGTGCTCCCTTAGACAGGGGGCAAGAGACCCAGTACTTC
TRBJ1-1,few,TRBV18,NA,CASSPWAGRNTEAFF,TGTGCCAGCTCACCTTGGGCAGGCCGGAACACTGAAGCTTTCTTT
TRBJ2-1,few,TRBV24-1,NA,CATSDLDSETYNEQFF,TGTGCCACCAGTGATTTGGACTCGGAAACCTACAATGAGCAGTTCTTC
TRBJ2-3,NA,TRBV5-1,NA,CASSQAPGDTQYF,TGCGCCAGCAGCCAAGCCCCCGGGGATACGCAGTATTTT
TRBJ1-1,NA,TRBV20-1,TRBD1,CSARDLRGLGEAFF,TGCAGTGCTAGAGATCTCAGGGGGCTAGGTGAAGCTTTCTTT
TRBJ2-3,many,TRBV20-1,TRBD2,CSGLAGGSTDTQYF,TGCAGTGGACTAGCGGGAGGTAGCACAGATACGCAGTATTTT
TRBJ2-5,NA,TRBV20-1,TRBD2,CSASMGLLGETQYF,TGCAGTGCTAGCATGGGACTACTCGGGGAGACCCAGTACTTC
TRBJ1-6,NA,TRBV2,NA,CASIRDLHF,TGTGCCAGCATCAGGGACCTCCACTTT